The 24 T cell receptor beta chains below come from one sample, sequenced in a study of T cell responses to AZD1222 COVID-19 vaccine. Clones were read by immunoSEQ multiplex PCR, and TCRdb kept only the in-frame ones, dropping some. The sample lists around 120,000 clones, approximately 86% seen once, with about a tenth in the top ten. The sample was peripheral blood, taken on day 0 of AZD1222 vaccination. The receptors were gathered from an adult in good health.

CDR3 sequence: CASSSWTGGSGNTIYF. As DNA, the CDR3 is TGTGCCAGCAGTTCCTGGACAGGGGGCTCTGGAAACACCATATATTTT. The gene calls are TRBV27 and TRBJ1-3; TRBD1 agrees at 10 bases. V dropped 4 bases and J dropped 0; count of bases not matched to a gene: 3. This CDR3 spans 16 amino acids. Per the germline V gene, CDR1 is MNHEY and CDR2 is SMNVEV (reference sequence).

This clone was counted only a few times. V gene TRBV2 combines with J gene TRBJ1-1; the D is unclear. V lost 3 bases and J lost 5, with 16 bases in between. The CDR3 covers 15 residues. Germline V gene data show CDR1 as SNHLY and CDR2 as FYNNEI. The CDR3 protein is CASSDPGSGSTEAFF. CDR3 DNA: TGTGCCAGCAGTGATCCCGGGTCCGGGAGTACTGAAGCTTTCTTT. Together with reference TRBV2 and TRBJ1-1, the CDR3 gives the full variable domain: EPEVTQTPSHQVTQMGQEVILRCVPISNHLYFYWYRQILGQKVEFLVSFYNNEISEKSEIFDDQFSVERPDGSNFTLKIRSTKLEDSAMYFCASSDPGSGSTEAFFGQGTRLTVV.

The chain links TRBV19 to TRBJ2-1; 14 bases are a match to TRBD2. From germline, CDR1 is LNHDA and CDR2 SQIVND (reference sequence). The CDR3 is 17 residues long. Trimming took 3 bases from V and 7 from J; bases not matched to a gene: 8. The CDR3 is CASSIPLTSGRANEQFF. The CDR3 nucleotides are TGTGCCAGTAGTATTCCCCTGACTAGCGGGAGGGCGAATGAGCAGTTCTTC.

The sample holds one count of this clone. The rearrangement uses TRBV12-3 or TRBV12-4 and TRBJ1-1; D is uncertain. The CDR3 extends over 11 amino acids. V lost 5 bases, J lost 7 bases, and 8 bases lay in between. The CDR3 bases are TGTGCCAGCAGTGCGGGGTTTGAAGCTTTCTTT. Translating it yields CASSAGFEAFF.

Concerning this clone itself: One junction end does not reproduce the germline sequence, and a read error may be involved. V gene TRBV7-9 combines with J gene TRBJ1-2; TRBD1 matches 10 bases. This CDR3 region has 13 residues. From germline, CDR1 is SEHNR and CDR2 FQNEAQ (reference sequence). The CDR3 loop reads CASSLQRQGAGDF. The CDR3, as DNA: TGTGCCAGCAGCCTTCAAAGACAGGGGGCTGGGGACTTC.

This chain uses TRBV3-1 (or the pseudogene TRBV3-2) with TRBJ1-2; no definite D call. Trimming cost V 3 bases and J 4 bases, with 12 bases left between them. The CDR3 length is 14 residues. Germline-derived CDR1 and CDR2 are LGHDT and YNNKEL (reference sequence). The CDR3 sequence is CASSHGGSGYGYTF. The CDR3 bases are TGTGCCAGCAGCCACGGAGGGAGCGGCTATGGCTACACCTTC.

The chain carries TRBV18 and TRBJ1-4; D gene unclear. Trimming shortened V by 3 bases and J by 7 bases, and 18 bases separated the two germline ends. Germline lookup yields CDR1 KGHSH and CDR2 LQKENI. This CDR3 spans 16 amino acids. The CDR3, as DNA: TGTGCCAGCTCACCGTTACCCTACGGCACGGGTGAAAAACTGTTTTTT. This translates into CASSPLPYGTGEKLFF.

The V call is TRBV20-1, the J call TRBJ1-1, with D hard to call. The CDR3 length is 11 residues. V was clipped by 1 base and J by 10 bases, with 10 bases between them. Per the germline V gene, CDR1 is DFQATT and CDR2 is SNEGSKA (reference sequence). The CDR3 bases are TGCAGTGCTAGAGGCGACCGGGGAGCTTTCTTT. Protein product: CSARGDRGAFF.

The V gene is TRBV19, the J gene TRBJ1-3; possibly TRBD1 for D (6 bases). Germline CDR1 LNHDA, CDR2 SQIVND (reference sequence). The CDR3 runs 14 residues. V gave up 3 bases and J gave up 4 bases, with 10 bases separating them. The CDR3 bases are TGTGCCAGTAGTATCGGGACACAAGGAAACACCATATATTTT. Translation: CASSIGTQGNTIYF.

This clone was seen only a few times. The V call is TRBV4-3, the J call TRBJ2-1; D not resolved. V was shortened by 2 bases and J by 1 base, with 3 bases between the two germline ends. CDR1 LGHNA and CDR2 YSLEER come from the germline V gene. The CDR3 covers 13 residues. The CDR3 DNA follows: TGCGCCAGCAGCCAATATTCCTACAATGAGCAGTTCTTC. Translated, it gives CASSQYSYNEQFF.

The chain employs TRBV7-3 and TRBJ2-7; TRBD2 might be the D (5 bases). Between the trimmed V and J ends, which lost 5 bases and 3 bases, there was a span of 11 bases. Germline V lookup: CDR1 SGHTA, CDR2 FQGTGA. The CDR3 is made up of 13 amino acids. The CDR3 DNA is TGTGCCAGCAGCCCAAGACGGGGCTACGAGCAGTACTTC. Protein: CASSPRRGYEQYF.

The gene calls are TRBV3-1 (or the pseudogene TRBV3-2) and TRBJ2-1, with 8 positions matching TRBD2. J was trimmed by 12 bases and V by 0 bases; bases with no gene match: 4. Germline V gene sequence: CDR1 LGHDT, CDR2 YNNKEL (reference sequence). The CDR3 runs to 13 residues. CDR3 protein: CASSQDRAGGQFF. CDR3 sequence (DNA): TGTGCCAGCAGCCAAGATCGGGCGGGGGGGCAGTTCTTC.

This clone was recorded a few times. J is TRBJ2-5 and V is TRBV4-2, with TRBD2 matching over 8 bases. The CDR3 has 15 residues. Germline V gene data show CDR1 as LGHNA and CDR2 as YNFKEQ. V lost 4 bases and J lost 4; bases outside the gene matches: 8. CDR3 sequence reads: CASSRLAGHGETQYF. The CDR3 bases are TGTGCCAGCAGCCGATTAGCGGGGCATGGAGAGACCCAGTACTTC.

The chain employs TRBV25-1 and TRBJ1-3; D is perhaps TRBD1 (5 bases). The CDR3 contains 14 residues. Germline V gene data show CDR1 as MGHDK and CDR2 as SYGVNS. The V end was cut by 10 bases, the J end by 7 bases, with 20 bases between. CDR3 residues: CATLGGTKGNTIYF. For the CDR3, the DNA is TGTGCCACCCTAGGAGGGACCAAAGGGAACACCATATATTTT.

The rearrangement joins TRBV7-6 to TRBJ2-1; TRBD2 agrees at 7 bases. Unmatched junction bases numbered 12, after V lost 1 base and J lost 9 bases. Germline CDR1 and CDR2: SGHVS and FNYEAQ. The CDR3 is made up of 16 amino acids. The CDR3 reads CASSLERLAGIGEQFF. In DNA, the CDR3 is TGTGCCAGCAGCTTAGAGAGACTAGCAGGTATCGGTGAGCAGTTCTTC.

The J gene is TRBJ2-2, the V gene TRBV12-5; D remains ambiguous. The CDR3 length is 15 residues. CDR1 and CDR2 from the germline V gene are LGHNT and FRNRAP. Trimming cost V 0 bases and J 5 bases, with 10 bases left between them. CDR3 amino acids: CASGLVLGQTGELFF. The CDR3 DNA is TGTGCTAGTGGTTTGGTACTCGGCCAGACCGGGGAGCTGTTTTTT.

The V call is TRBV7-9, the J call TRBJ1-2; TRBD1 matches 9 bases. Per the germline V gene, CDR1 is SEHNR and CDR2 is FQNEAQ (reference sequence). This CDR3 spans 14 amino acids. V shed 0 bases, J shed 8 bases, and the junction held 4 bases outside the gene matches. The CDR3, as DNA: TGTGCCAGCAGCTTAGCACAGGGGGCTTGGGGCTACACCTTC. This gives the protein CASSLAQGAWGYTF.

The CDR3 sequence is CASSPLTTGTTGELFF. The CDR3 DNA follows: TGTGCCAGCAGCCCGCTTACTACAGGGACCACCGGGGAGCTGTTTTTT. The rearrangement joins TRBV6-2 or TRBV6-3 to TRBJ2-2, with D possibly being TRBD1 (6 bases). The germline CDR1 and CDR2 sequences are MNHEY and SVGEGT. This CDR3 has 16 amino acids. V was clipped by 6 bases and J by 4 bases, with 18 bases between them.

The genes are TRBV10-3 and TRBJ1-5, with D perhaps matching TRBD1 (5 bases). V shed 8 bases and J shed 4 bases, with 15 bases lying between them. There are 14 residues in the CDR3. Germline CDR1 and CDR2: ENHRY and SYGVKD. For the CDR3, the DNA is TGTGCCATCCAAACAGGAGTACCAAATCAGCCCCAGCATTTT. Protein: CAIQTGVPNQPQHF.

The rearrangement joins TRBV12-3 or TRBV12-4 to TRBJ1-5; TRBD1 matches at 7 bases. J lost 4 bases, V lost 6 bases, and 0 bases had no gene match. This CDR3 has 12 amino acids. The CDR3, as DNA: TGTGCCAGCAGGACAGGGAATCAGCCCCAGCATTTT. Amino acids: CASRTGNQPQHF.

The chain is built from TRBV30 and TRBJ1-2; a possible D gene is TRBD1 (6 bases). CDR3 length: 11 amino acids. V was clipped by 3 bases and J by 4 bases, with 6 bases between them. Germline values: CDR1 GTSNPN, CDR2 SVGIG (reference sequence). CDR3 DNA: TGTGCCTGGAGCAGGGGCTATGGCTACACCTTC. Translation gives CAWSRGYGYTF.

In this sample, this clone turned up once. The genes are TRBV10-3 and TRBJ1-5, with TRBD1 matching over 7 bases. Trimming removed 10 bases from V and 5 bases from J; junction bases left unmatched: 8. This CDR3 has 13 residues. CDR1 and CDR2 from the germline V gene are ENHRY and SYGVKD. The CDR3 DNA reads TGTGCCACCTTACAGGGGCGAGATCAGCCCCAGCATTTT. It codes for CATLQGRDQPQHF.

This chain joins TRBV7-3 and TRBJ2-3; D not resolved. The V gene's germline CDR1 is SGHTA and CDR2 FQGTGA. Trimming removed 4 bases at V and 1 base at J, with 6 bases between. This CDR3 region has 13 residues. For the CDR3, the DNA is TGTGCCAGCAGCTCCGATCGCACAGATACGCAGTATTTT. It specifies CASSSDRTDTQYF.

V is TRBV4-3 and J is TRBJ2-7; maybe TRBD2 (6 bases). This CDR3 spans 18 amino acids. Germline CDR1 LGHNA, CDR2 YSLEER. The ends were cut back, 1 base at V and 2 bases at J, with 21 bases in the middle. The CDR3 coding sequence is TGCGCCAGCAGCCAAGGTCCCCCGGGGGAGGCGCCCGCCTACGAGCAGTACTTC. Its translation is CASSQGPPGEAPAYEQYF.